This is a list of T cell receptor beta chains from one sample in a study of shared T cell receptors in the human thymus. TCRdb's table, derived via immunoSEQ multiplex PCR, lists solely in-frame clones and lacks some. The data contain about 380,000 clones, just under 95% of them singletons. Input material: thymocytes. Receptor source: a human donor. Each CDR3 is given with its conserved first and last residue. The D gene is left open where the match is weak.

CDR3aa: CATSRELWGQPQHF
CDR3nt: TGTGCCACCAGCAGAGAGCTTTGGGGTCAGCCCCAGCATTTT
j_gene: TRBJ1-5
v_gene: TRBV15
d_gene: -

CDR3aa: CSVEDRRLGTEAFF
CDR3nt: TGCAGCGTTGAAGATCGCCGGTTGGGGACTGAAGCTTTCTTT
j_gene: TRBJ1-1
v_gene: TRBV29-1
d_gene: -

CDR3aa: CASSFRGQTYGYTF
CDR3nt: TGTGCCAGCAGCTTTAGGGGACAGACGTATGGCTACACCTTC
j_gene: TRBJ1-2
v_gene: TRBV5-4
d_gene: TRBD1

CDR3aa: CASSPLLGPRGALGTKRETQYF
CDR3nt: TGTGCCAGCAGTCCCCTCCTGGGACCCAGGGGAGCCCTCGGAACGAAAAGAGAGACCCAGTACTTC
j_gene: TRBJ2-5
v_gene: TRBV27
d_gene: -

CDR3aa: CASSSYRGLGNEQFF
CDR3nt: TGTGCCAGCAGCTCTTACAGGGGGCTGGGGAATGAGCAGTTCTTC
j_gene: TRBJ2-1
v_gene: TRBV7-6
d_gene: TRBD1

CDR3aa: CAIRPMGQGYEGYTF
CDR3nt: TGTGCCATCAGACCTATGGGACAGGGATACGAAGGCTACACCTTC
j_gene: TRBJ1-2
v_gene: TRBV10-3
d_gene: TRBD1

CDR3aa: CASSDFRADLGYGYTF
CDR3nt: TGTGCCAGCAGTGACTTTAGGGCAGACCTCGGCTATGGCTACACCTTC
j_gene: TRBJ1-2
v_gene: TRBV2
d_gene: -

CDR3aa: CASSTGAGDYSYEQYF
CDR3nt: TGTGCCAGCTCAACAGGGGCGGGAGACTACTCCTACGAGCAGTACTTC
j_gene: TRBJ2-7
v_gene: TRBV18
d_gene: -

CDR3aa: CASSWGGTLDEQYF
CDR3nt: TGTGCCAGCAGTTGGGGCGGGACCCTAGACGAGCAGTACTTC
j_gene: TRBJ2-7
v_gene: TRBV27
d_gene: -

CDR3aa: CASSTLPIHYGYTF
CDR3nt: TGCGCCAGCAGTACTCTCCCGATTCACTATGGCTACACCTTC
j_gene: TRBJ1-2
v_gene: TRBV10-2
d_gene: -

CDR3aa: CASFGTGGSNTEAFF
CDR3nt: TGTGCCAGCTTTGGCACAGGGGGCTCGAACACTGAAGCTTTCTTT
j_gene: TRBJ1-1
v_gene: TRBV5-5
d_gene: TRBD1

CDR3aa: CASSQECGDEQFF
CDR3nt: TGCGCCAGCAGCCAAGAATGTGGGGATGAGCAGTTCTTC
j_gene: TRBJ2-1
v_gene: TRBV4-1
d_gene: -

CDR3aa: CASGLGVGGGPYGYTF
CDR3nt: TGTGCTAGTGGTTTGGGTGTTGGGGGAGGCCCCTATGGCTACACCTTC
j_gene: TRBJ1-2
v_gene: TRBV12-5
d_gene: -